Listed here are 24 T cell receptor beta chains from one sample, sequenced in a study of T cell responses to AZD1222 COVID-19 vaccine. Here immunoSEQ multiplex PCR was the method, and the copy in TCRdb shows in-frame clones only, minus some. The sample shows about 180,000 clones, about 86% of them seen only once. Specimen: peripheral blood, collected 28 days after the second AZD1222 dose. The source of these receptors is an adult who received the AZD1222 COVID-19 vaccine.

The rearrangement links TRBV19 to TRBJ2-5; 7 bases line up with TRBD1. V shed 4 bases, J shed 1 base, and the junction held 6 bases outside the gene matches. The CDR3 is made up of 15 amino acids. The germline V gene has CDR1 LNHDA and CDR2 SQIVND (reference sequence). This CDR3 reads CASSTGGDSQETQYF. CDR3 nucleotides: TGTGCCAGTAGTACAGGGGGTGATTCCCAAGAGACCCAGTACTTC.

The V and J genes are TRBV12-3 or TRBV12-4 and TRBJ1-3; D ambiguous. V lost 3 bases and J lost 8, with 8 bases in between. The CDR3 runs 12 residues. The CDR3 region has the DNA TGTGCCAGCAGTTTCAGGAAGGACACCATATATTTT. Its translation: CASSFRKDTIYF.

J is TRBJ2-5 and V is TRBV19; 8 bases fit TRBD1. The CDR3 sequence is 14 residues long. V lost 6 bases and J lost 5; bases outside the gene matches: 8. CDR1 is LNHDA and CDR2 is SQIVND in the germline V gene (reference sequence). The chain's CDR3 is CASSPGQGGETQYF. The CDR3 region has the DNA TGTGCCAGTAGCCCCGGACAGGGTGGGGAGACCCAGTACTTC.

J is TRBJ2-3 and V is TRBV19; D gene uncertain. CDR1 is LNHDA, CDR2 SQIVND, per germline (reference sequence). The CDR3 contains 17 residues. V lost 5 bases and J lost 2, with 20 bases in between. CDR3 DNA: TGTGCCAGTAGTGGATTAGGGCTAGGTATTTACACAGATACGCAGTATTTT. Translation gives CASSGLGLGIYTDTQYF.

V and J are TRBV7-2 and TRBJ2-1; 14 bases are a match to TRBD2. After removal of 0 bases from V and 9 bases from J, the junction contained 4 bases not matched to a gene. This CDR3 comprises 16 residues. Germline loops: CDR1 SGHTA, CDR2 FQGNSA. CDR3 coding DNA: TGTGCCAGCAGCTTAGCGCGGACTAGCGGGGGGTCTGAGCAGTTCTTC. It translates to CASSLARTSGGSEQFF.

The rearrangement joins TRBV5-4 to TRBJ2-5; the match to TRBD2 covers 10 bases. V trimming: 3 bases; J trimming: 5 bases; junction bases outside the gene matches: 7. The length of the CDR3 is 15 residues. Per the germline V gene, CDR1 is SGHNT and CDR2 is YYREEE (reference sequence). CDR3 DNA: TGTGCCAGCAGCTCATCTAGCGGGGGTGGGGAGACCCAGTACTTC. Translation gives CASSSSSGGGETQYF.

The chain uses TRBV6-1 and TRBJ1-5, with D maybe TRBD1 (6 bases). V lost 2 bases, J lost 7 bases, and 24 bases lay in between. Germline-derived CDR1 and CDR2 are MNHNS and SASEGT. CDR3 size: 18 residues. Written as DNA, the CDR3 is TGTGCCAGCAGTGAATTATATGGGGGCACGGGGTCCGAGCAGCCCCAGCATTTT. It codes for CASSELYGGTGSEQPQHF.

Here the CDR3 DNA reads TGTGCCAGCAGCCTGGACATAACCAACACTGAAGCTTTCTTT. This gives the protein CASSLDITNTEAFF. The chain joins TRBV5-5 to TRBJ1-1, with TRBD1 as a possible D gene (5 bases). Trimming pared 4 bases from V and 2 bases from J, leaving 12 bases between. Germline V gene data show CDR1 as SGHKS and CDR2 as YYEKEE (reference sequence). There are 14 residues in the CDR3.

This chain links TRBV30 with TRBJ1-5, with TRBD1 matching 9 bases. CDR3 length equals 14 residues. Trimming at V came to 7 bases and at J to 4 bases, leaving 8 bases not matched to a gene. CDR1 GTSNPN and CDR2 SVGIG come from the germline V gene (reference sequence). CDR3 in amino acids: CAYTRQGGNQPQHF. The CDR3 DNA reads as TGTGCCTACACGAGACAGGGGGGGAATCAGCCCCAGCATTTT.

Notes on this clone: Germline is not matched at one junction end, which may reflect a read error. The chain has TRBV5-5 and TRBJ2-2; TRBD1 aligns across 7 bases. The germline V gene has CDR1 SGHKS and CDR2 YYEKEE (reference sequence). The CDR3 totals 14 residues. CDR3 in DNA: TGTGCCAGCAGCTTGAACAGGGGCACCGAGGAGCTGTTTTTT. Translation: CASSLNRGTEELFF.

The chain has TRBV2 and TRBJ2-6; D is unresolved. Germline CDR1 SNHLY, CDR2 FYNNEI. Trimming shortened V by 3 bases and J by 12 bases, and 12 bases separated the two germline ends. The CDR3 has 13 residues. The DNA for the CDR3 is TGTGCCAGCAGTGACAGGACCCGGACCGTCCTGACTTTC. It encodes CASSDRTRTVLTF.

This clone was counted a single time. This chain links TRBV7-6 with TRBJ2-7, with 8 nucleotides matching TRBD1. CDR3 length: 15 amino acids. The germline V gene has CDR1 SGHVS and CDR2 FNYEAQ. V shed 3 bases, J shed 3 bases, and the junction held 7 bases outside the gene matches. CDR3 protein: CASSLVRDRIYEQYF. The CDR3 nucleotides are TGTGCCAGCAGCTTGGTCCGGGACAGGATCTACGAGCAGTACTTC.

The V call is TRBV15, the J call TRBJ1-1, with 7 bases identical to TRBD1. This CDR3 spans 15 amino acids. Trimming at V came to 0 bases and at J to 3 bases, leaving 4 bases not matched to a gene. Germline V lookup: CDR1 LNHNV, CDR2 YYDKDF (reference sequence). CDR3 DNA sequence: TGTGCCACCAGCAGAGATTCAGGGGGTGACACTGAAGCTTTCTTT. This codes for CATSRDSGGDTEAFF.

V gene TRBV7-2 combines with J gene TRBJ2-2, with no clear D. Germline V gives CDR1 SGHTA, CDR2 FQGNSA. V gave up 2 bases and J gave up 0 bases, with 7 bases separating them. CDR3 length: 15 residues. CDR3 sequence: CASSLYSSNTGELFF. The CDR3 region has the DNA TGTGCCAGCAGCTTATACAGTTCGAACACCGGGGAGCTGTTTTTT.

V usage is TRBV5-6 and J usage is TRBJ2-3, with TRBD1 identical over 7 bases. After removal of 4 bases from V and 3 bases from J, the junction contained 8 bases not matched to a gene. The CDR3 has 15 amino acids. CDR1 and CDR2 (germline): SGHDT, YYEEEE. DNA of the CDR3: TGTGCCAGCAGCGCACCTACAGGGGTTACAGATACGCAGTATTTT. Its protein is CASSAPTGVTDTQYF.

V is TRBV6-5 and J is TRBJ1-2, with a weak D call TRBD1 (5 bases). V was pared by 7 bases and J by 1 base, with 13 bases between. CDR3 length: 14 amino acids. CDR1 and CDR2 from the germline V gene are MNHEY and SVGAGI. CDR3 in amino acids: CASTRGGVNYGYTF. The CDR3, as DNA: TGTGCCAGCACCCGGGGGGGAGTTAACTATGGCTACACCTTC.

CDR3 sequence (DNA): TGTGCCTGGAGAGGCCGCGGGTCGGTGTGGGAGACCCAGTACTTC. This codes for CAWRGRGSVWETQYF. This chain uses TRBV30 with TRBJ2-5; D perhaps matches TRBD2 (5 bases). The length of the CDR3 is 15 residues. Germline V gene sequence: CDR1 GTSNPN, CDR2 SVGIG (reference sequence). V lost 3 bases, J lost 5 bases, and 19 bases lay in between.

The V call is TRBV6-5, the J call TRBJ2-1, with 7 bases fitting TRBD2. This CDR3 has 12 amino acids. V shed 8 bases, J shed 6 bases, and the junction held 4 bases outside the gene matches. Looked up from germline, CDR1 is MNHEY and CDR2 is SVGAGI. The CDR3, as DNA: TGTGCCAGCTCCTCGGGGGGCAATGAGCAGTTCTTC. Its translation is CASSSGGNEQFF.

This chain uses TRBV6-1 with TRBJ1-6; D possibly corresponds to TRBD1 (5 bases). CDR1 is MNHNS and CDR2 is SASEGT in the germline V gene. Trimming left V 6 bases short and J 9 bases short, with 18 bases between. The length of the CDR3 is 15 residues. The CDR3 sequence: CASRAPGARGSPLHF. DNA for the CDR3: TGTGCCAGCAGAGCCCCTGGGGCCCGAGGTTCACCCCTCCACTTT.

The CDR3 DNA reads as TGTGCCAGCAGTGTTTCGGGGGGGGCACAAGAGACCCAGTACTTC. This encodes CASSVSGGAQETQYF. The V gene is TRBV6-4, the J gene TRBJ2-5, with 8 positions matching TRBD2. The junction had 6 bases not matched to a gene; V was cut back by 4 bases and J by 2 bases. Germline lookup yields CDR1 MRHNA and CDR2 SNTAGT. The CDR3 is 15 residues long.

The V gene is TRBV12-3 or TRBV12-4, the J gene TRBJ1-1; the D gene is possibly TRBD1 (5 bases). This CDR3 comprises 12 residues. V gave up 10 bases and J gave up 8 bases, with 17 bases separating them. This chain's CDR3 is CATRSGTREAFF. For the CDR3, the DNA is TGTGCCACCCGGTCGGGGACCCGCGAAGCTTTCTTT.

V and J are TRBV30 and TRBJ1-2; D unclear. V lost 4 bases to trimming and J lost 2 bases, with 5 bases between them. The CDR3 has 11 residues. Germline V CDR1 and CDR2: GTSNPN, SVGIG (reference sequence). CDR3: CAWTENYGYTF. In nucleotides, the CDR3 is TGTGCCTGGACAGAGAACTATGGCTACACCTTC.

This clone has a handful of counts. CDR3 region: CASSDFSWGEQYF. For the CDR3, the DNA is TGTGCCAGCAGTGACTTCTCGTGGGGCGAGCAGTACTTC. The chain carries TRBV2 and TRBJ2-7; no clear D. The germline V gene has CDR1 SNHLY and CDR2 FYNNEI. V gave up 3 bases and J gave up 6 bases, with 12 bases separating them. This CDR3 has 13 amino acids. The full variable domain, its missing parts supplied by reference TRBV2 and TRBJ2-7, is EPEVTQTPSHQVTQMGQEVILRCVPISNHLYFYWYRQILGQKVEFLVSFYNNEISEKSEIFDDQFSVERPDGSNFTLKIRSTKLEDSAMYFCASSDFSWGEQYFGPGTRLTVT.

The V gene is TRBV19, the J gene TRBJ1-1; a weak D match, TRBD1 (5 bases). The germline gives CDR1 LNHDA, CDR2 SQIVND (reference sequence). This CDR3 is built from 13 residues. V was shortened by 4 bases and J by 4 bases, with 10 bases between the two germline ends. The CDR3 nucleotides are TGTGCCAGTAGTACTGACAGTTCCACTGAAGCTTTCTTT. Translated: CASSTDSSTEAFF.